This entry lists 19 T cell receptor beta chains sequenced from one sample in a study of spatial heterogeneity in lung cancer. Documented time point: sample taken at primary tumor resection. One entry per CDR3 protein results from TCRdb running MiXCR on the 5' RACE reads. The sample has 25,000 or so distinct CDR3 sequences; around 4.6% are singletons. The specimen was PBMCs, collected at surgery. These receptor sequences come from a male donor with early-stage non-small cell lung cancer.

This clonotype was seen ten or more times. The rearrangement uses TRBV3-1 and TRBJ1-1; tentatively, D is TRBD1 (6 bases). The V gene lost 4 bases and the J gene lost 2 bases, with 11 bases spanning the gap. Germline CDR1 reads LGHDT; CDR2 reads YNNKEL (reference sequence). The CDR3 sequence is 14 residues long. The CDR3, as DNA: TGTGCCAGCAGCCCCCGGGGGCTAAACACTGAAGCTTTCTTT. Encoded protein: CASSPRGLNTEAFF. Using reference TRBV3-1 and TRBJ1-1 for the parts outside the CDR3, the full variable domain is DTAVSQTPKYLVTQMGNDKSIKCEQNLGHDTMYWYKQDSKKFLKIMFSYNNKELIINETVPNRFSPKSPDKAHLNLHINSLELGDSAVYFCASSPRGLNTEAFFGQGTRLTVV.

This clonotype was found many times. The V and J genes are TRBV12-3 or TRBV12-4 and TRBJ2-2; 10 bases line up with TRBD2. V shed 2 bases, J shed 9 bases, and the junction held 9 bases outside the gene matches. This CDR3 spans 16 amino acids. CDR3 nucleotides: TGTGCCAGCAGTTTATACGCTAGCGGGAGTTTTAGGGAGCTGTTTTTT. Translation gives CASSLYASGSFRELFF.

This clonotype showed up many times. The chain couples TRBV12-3 or TRBV12-4 to TRBJ2-7; D is uncertain. The CDR3 consists of 18 residues. Trimming removed 0 bases at V and 4 bases at J, with 22 bases between. CDR3 amino acids: CASSLAPGLRQLRYEQYF. The CDR3 nucleotides read TGTGCCAGCAGTTTAGCCCCGGGCCTGCGTCAGCTCCGTTACGAGCAGTACTTC.

This clonotype was observed at least ten times. The V and J genes are TRBV7-3 and TRBJ2-1; 11 bases align to TRBD2. From germline, CDR1 is SGHTA and CDR2 FQGTGA. CDR3 length equals 16 residues. V gave up 2 bases and J gave up 8 bases; unmatched junction bases: 8. The CDR3 here is CASSLRTSGPYDEQFF. In nucleotides, the CDR3 is TGTGCCAGCAGCTTACGGACTAGCGGGCCGTATGATGAGCAGTTCTTC.

There are many counts of this clonotype. The chain links TRBV6-2 or TRBV6-3 to TRBJ2-6, with unresolved D. V lost 5 bases and J 2 bases, leaving 7 bases between the germline ends. The CDR3 covers 14 residues. Germline V gene sequence: CDR1 MNHEY, CDR2 SVGEGT. Written as DNA, the CDR3 is TGTGCCAGCAGTGATAACCCTGGGGCCAACGTCCTGACTTTC. Protein sequence: CASSDNPGANVLTF.

In this sample, this clonotype turned up a few times. This chain connects TRBV21-1 to TRBJ2-6. TRBV21-1 is described as a pseudogene. This CDR3 is built from 17 residues. Written as DNA, the CDR3 is TGTGCCAGCAGCAAGGAAAACTCAGACATACCGGCCAACGTCCTGACTTTC. Translation: CASSKENSDIPANVLTF.

This clonotype was found a few times. The J gene is TRBJ2-6, the V gene TRBV11-3; 7 bases match TRBD1. The CDR3 consists of 19 residues. Per the germline V gene, CDR1 is SGHNT and CDR2 is YENEEA. J was trimmed by 0 bases and V by 0 bases; bases with no gene match: 8. The CDR3 DNA reads as TGTGCCAGCAGCTTAGATAGCTACAGGGGAAACTCTGGGGCCAACGTCCTGACTTTC. Its protein is CASSLDSYRGNSGANVLTF.

This clonotype appeared many times. This chain uses TRBV9 with TRBJ2-3; 8 bases are shared with TRBD2. This CDR3 contains 16 residues. Losses at the gene ends were 1 base for V and 0 bases for J; bases not matched to a gene: 4. CDR1 and CDR2 (germline): SGDLS, YYNGEE. CDR3 loop: CASSVSAGGSTDTQYF. Here the CDR3 DNA reads TGTGCCAGCAGCGTAAGTGCGGGGGGCAGCACAGATACGCAGTATTTT.

This clonotype was seen many times. The chain couples TRBV5-1 to TRBJ2-3; the match to TRBD2 covers 12 bases. The trim removed 1 base at V and 2 bases at J, leaving 8 bases unmatched. The CDR3 loop spans 18 amino acids. Germline V gene lookup returns CDR1 SGHRS and CDR2 YFSETQ. CDR3 amino acids: CASSLTGLAGSPTDTQYF. In nucleotides, the CDR3 is TGCGCCAGCAGCTTGACCGGACTAGCGGGGAGCCCCACAGATACGCAGTATTTT.

This clonotype showed up many times. The chain uses TRBV10-3 and TRBJ2-3; 7 bases agree with TRBD2. CDR3 length: 16 amino acids. Germline values: CDR1 ENHRY, CDR2 SYGVKD. V gave up 4 bases and J gave up 2 bases; unmatched junction bases: 9. Here the CDR3 reads CAISGPAGDLTDTQYF. The CDR3 DNA is TGTGCCATCAGTGGCCCGGCGGGGGACCTCACAGATACGCAGTATTTT.

By proportion, this clonotype is medium-sized. The V call is TRBV12-3 or TRBV12-4, the J call TRBJ1-1; D not certain. The CDR3 covers 13 residues. The V end lost 3 bases, the J end lost 1 base, and 6 bases lay between the germline ends. CDR3 loop: CASSLRPNTEAFF. In DNA, the CDR3 is TGTGCCAGCAGTTTGAGGCCGAACACTGAAGCTTTCTTT.

By sample fraction, this clonotype is medium-sized (0.01 to 0.1%). The chain links TRBV29-1 to TRBJ1-5; D is undetermined. Germline CDR1 SQVTM, CDR2 ANQGSEA. There are 12 residues in the CDR3. The germline V and J ends were trimmed by 4 bases and 3 bases, with 7 bases remaining between them. CDR3 sequence reads: CSVGGFNQPQHF. The CDR3 DNA reads TGCAGCGTTGGAGGGTTCAATCAGCCCCAGCATTTT.

This clonotype showed up many times. The chain joins TRBV6-2 or TRBV6-3 to TRBJ2-3, with D possibly TRBD2 on 6 matching bases. The CDR3 totals 16 residues. The V gene's germline CDR1 is MNHEY and CDR2 SVGEGT. The V end was cut by 4 bases, the J end by 1 base, with 15 bases between. CDR3 nucleotides: TGTGCCAGCAGTTTTACGTTCGGGAGTGGCACAGATACGCAGTATTTT. This encodes CASSFTFGSGTDTQYF.

This clonotype was counted ten times or more. The chain combines TRBV7-2 with TRBJ1-2, with 12 bases aligning to TRBD1. The CDR3 is 15 amino acids. Germline CDR1 is SGHTA and CDR2 is FQGNSA. The V gene end was trimmed by 5 bases and the J gene end by 4 bases; junction bases not matched to a gene: 5. CDR3 nucleotides: TGTGCCAGCAGCACCACGGGACAGGGGGCCTATGGCTACACCTTC. This encodes CASSTTGQGAYGYTF.

There are many counts of this clonotype. The genes are TRBV7-9 and TRBJ2-3; the match to TRBD2 covers 10 bases. V gave up 0 bases and J gave up 6 bases; unmatched junction bases: 3. Germline values: CDR1 SEHNR, CDR2 FQNEAQ (reference sequence). The CDR3 runs to 15 residues. The CDR3 DNA is TGTGCCAGCAGCTTAGCGTCTAGCGGGGGTGATACGCAGTATTTT. Its protein is CASSLASSGGDTQYF. Using reference TRBV7-9 and TRBJ2-3 for the parts outside the CDR3, the full variable domain is DTGVSQNPRHKITKRGQNVTFRCDPISEHNRLYWYRQTLGQGPEFLTYFQNEAQLEKSRLLSDRFSAERPKGSFSTLEIQRTEQGDSAMYLCASSLASSGGDTQYFGPGTRLTVL.

By frequency in the sample, this clonotype is medium-sized. V is TRBV12-3 or TRBV12-4 and J is TRBJ2-4, with 10 bases that match TRBD1. Germline trimming cut 5 bases from V and 8 bases from J; bases unmatched to any gene: 9. CDR3 length: 15 residues. In nucleotides, the CDR3 is TGTGCCAGCAGTCCGCAGACAGGGGGCTGGGACATTCAGTACTTC. This codes for CASSPQTGGWDIQYF.

This clonotype was seen ten or more times. The rearrangement joins TRBV11-2 to TRBJ2-5, with unresolved D. The V and J ends lost 2 bases and 1 base respectively, with 5 bases between them. The germline gives CDR1 SGHAT, CDR2 FQNNGV. The CDR3 consists of 13 residues. For the CDR3, the DNA is TGTGCCAGCAGCTTAACAGTCCAAGAGACCCAGTACTTC. Translation: CASSLTVQETQYF.

This chain uses TRBV6-1 with TRBJ1-5, with 7 positions matching TRBD1. V trimming: 6 bases; J trimming: 4 bases; junction bases outside the gene matches: 6. The germline V gene encodes CDR1 MNHNS and CDR2 SASEGT. This CDR3 has 14 residues. The CDR3 nucleotides read TGTGCCAGCAGCTTCCGGGACAGTAATCAGCCCCAGCATTTT. It translates to CASSFRDSNQPQHF.

The gene calls are TRBV6-2 or TRBV6-3 and TRBJ2-2; TRBD1 matches at 9 bases. Germline assignment: CDR1 MNHEY and CDR2 SVGEGT. V was pared by 3 bases and J by 7 bases, with 9 bases of the junction left unmatched. The CDR3 extends over 16 amino acids. The CDR3 sequence is CASSYSGTGYIGELFF. The DNA for the CDR3 is TGTGCCAGCAGTTATTCCGGGACAGGGTATATCGGGGAGCTGTTTTTT.